These 4 T cell receptor beta chains were sequenced from one sample in a study of a mutant IDH1 vaccine in newly diagnosed glioma. Some clones are missing from TCRdb's copy, which holds only in-frame ones; the method was immunoSEQ multiplex PCR. Among about 36,000 clones listed, roughly 76% were seen once. The antigens of these receptors remain unknown. Time point denoted: week 5, during vaccination. Alongside topical imiquimod, each dose of vaccine comprised 300 ug of mutant IDH1 20-mer peptide. This specimen consisted of PBMCs, obtained from a glioma patient whose treatment included an IDH1 peptide vaccine. These TCRs come from a man over 45 with glioma.

The chain links TRBV19 to TRBJ1-3, with D maybe TRBD1 (5 bases). Per germline, CDR1 LNHDA and CDR2 SQIVND (reference sequence). The CDR3 is made up of 15 amino acids. V shed 5 bases and J shed 0 bases, with 11 bases lying between them. CDR3 DNA sequence: TGTGCCAGTAGTCCAGGGCAAGACTCTGGAAACACCATATATTTT. Amino acid sequence: CASSPGQDSGNTIYF.

The J gene is TRBJ1-1, the V gene TRBV19; D is undetermined. V was trimmed by 10 bases and J by 1 base, leaving 7 bases between them. Per germline, CDR1 LNHDA and CDR2 SQIVND (reference sequence). The CDR3 is 11 residues long. For the CDR3, the DNA is TGTGCCACAGAAGAGAACACTGAAGCTTTCTTT. Amino acids: CATEENTEAFF.

J is TRBJ2-3 and V is TRBV6-1; no firm D call. CDR1 is MNHNS, CDR2 SASEGT, per germline. This CDR3 is built from 17 residues. V lost 2 bases and J 1 base, leaving 16 bases between the germline ends. The CDR3 bases are TGTGCCAGCAGTGAATATGGGCTTAGCCCGGGCACAGATACGCAGTATTTT. It encodes CASSEYGLSPGTDTQYF.

This clone was found once. The CDR3 DNA sequence: TGTGCCAGCAGCTTAGTTGTAAGGGCTGAGCAGTTCTTC. Translated: CASSLVVRAEQFF. The V gene is TRBV7-9, the J gene TRBJ2-1, with D uncertain. The germline gives CDR1 SEHNR, CDR2 FQNEAQ (reference sequence). The CDR3 has 13 residues. V was pared by 1 base and J by 9 bases, with 10 bases between.